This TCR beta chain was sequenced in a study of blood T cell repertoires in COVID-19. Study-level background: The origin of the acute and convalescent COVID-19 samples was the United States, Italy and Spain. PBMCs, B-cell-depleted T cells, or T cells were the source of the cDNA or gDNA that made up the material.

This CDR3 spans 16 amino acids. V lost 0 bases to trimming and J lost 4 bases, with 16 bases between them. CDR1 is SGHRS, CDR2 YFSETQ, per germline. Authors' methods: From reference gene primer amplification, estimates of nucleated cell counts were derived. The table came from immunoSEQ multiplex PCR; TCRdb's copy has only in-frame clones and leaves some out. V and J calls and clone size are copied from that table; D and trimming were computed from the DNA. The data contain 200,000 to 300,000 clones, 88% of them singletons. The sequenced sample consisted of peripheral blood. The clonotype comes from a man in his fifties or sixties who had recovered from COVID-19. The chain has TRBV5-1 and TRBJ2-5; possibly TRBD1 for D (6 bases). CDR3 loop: CASSLELQGSRETQYF. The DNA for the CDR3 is TGCGCCAGCAGCTTGGAGCTACAGGGAAGTCGAGAGACCCAGTACTTC.